Described below is a single TCR beta chain sequence and its context. Germline V CDR1 and CDR2: MNHEY, SVGAGI. V was clipped by 2 bases and J by 2 bases; unmatched bases: 3. CDR3 size: 16 residues. Only in-frame clones appear in the TCRdb table, and some are missing; sequencing was by immunoSEQ multiplex PCR. The table lists 95,000 or so clones, more than 80% of them singletons. This sample was included in a study of blood T cell repertoires in COVID-19. Whole-study context: There were acute and convalescent COVID-19 samples, and they came from the United States, Italy and Spain.

The sample was peripheral blood. The chain joins TRBV6-5 to TRBJ1-5; 10 bases map to TRBD1. The origin of this receptor is a human donor in a cohort sampled during active COVID-19. CDR3: CASSYRGTGGNQPQHF. CDR3 nucleotide sequence: TGTGCCAGCAGTTACCGAGGGACAGGGGGCAATCAGCCCCAGCATTTT.